This TCR beta chain was documented in a study of T cell responses to AZD1222 COVID-19 vaccine. Findings of the study overall: Donors, mostly white British, included more females; clonal diversity was possibly underestimated. Repertoires in all cases were sampled only once the peak T cell response had passed. Spike-specific TCR breadth and depth both grew after two AZD1222 doses.

A word on this clone: Its matching antigen is unknown.

TCRdb's copy holds only in-frame clones and misses some; the assay was immunoSEQ multiplex PCR. The sample has 100,000 to 140,000 clones; roughly 85% are singletons. The study pooled second doses at about 4 or about 12 weeks. The germline V gene encodes CDR1 SEHNR and CDR2 FQNEAQ (reference sequence). This CDR3 is built from 15 residues. V dropped 5 bases and J dropped 4; count of bases not matched to a gene: 4. Sequencing was performed on peripheral blood, taken 28 days after the second AZD1222 dose. The chain has TRBV7-9 and TRBJ2-1; 11 bases fit TRBD1. The receptor was derived from an adult who received the AZD1222 COVID-19 vaccine. The CDR3 nucleotides read TGTGCCAGCAGCGAGGGACAGGGGGTATACAATGAGCAGTTCTTC. Its translation is CASSEGQGVYNEQFF.